The 18 T cell receptor beta chains below all came from one sample that was sequenced in a study of PD-1 blockade in mismatch repair-deficient tumors. Profiled with immunoSEQ multiplex PCR; TCRdb holds only in-frame clones, not every one. In the table there are some 15,000 clones, around 84% of which are singletons. Sample: PBMCs, taken approximately 15 weeks after starting pembrolizumab. The receptors derive from an adult with mismatch repair-deficient cancer.

In this sample, this clone turned up once. This chain uses TRBV9 with TRBJ1-3; unclear D gene. This CDR3 region has 18 residues. Trimming pared 1 base from V and 3 bases from J, leaving 20 bases between. CDR1 is SGDLS and CDR2 is YYNGEE in the germline V gene. The CDR3 DNA reads as TGTGCCAGCAGCGTAAATCCCCTCGGAGTCCGCGGTGGAAACACCATATATTTT. Translating gives CASSVNPLGVRGGNTIYF.

The chain has TRBV2 and TRBJ2-1; 11 bases are a match to TRBD1. CDR3 length: 14 amino acids. Germline CDR1 is SNHLY and CDR2 is FYNNEI. V gave up 8 bases and J gave up 3 bases; unmatched junction bases: 3. CDR3 DNA sequence: TGTGCCAGCGCCGGGACAGGGGGCTACAATGAGCAGTTCTTC. Translation gives CASAGTGGYNEQFF. Full variable domain (remainder filled in from reference TRBV2 and TRBJ2-1): EPEVTQTPSHQVTQMGQEVILRCVPISNHLYFYWYRQILGQKVEFLVSFYNNEISEKSEIFDDQFSVERPDGSNFTLKIRSTKLEDSAMYFCASAGTGGYNEQFFGPGTRLTVL.

The chain combines TRBV28 with TRBJ1-5; D remains unclear. In germline, CDR1 is MDHEN, CDR2 SYDVKM. V lost 5 bases and J lost 0, with 11 bases in between. The CDR3 has 15 amino acids. Written as DNA, the CDR3 is TGTGCCAGCAGTATCCACGGTAATAGCAATCAGCCCCAGCATTTT. Its translation: CASSIHGNSNQPQHF.

This chain links TRBV18 with TRBJ1-4; TRBD1 is a possible D gene (5 bases). Germline V gene sequence: CDR1 KGHSH, CDR2 LQKENI. The CDR3 consists of 15 residues. V was trimmed by 1 base and J by 4 bases, leaving 10 bases between them. CDR3 sequence reads: CASSPRRQRNEKLFF. CDR3 nucleotide sequence: TGTGCCAGCTCACCACGGCGACAGCGTAATGAAAAACTGTTTTTT.

V usage is TRBV27 and J usage is TRBJ2-2; D may be TRBD1 (6 bases). Deletions cut 4 bases from V and 1 base from J, with 13 bases between. This CDR3 is 16 amino acids long. Germline lookup yields CDR1 MNHEY and CDR2 SMNVEV (reference sequence). The CDR3 reads CASSSRTDLNTGELFF. The CDR3, as DNA: TGTGCCAGCAGTTCGCGGACAGACCTGAACACCGGGGAGCTGTTTTTT.

As DNA, the CDR3 is TGCGCCAGCAGCGCCGGGACTAGCGGCCAAGAGACCCAGTACTTC. The encoded protein is CASSAGTSGQETQYF. The V and J genes are TRBV5-1 and TRBJ2-5; TRBD2 matches at 11 bases. CDR3 length equals 15 residues. Germline loops: CDR1 SGHRS, CDR2 YFSETQ. With V trimmed by 4 bases and J by 1 base, 3 bases remained unmatched.

This chain connects TRBV5-1 to TRBJ2-7; D perhaps matches TRBD1 (5 bases). This CDR3 comprises 14 residues. CDR1 SGHRS and CDR2 YFSETQ come from the germline V gene. The V and J ends lost 0 bases and 3 bases respectively, with 10 bases between them. The DNA for the CDR3 is TGCGCCAGCAGCTTGGGCGACAGCTTCTACGAGCAGTACTTC. The encoded protein is CASSLGDSFYEQYF.

This sequence joins TRBV30 and TRBJ1-5; the D gene is possibly TRBD1 (5 bases). The CDR3 extends over 14 amino acids. In germline, CDR1 is GTSNPN, CDR2 SVGIG (reference sequence). V was pared by 5 bases and J by 2 bases, with 13 bases between. The CDR3 region is CAWSAGRGNQPQHF. The CDR3 region has the DNA TGTGCCTGGTCGGCAGGGCGAGGCAATCAGCCCCAGCATTTT.

The genes are TRBV5-8 and TRBJ1-4, with 8 bases lining up with TRBD1. Germline V CDR1 and CDR2: SGHTS, YDEGEE. The trim removed 4 bases at V and 8 bases at J, leaving 16 bases unmatched. The CDR3 extends over 17 amino acids. DNA for the CDR3: TGTGCCAGCAGCCGCCGGGACAGGATCCTAGGTGGGGAAAAACTGTTTTTT. Translation gives CASSRRDRILGGEKLFF.

In its sample, this clone was seen once. V usage is TRBV28 and J usage is TRBJ2-5, with 10 bases lining up with TRBD1. J lost 10 bases, V lost 7 bases, and 18 bases had no gene match. The CDR3 is 16 amino acids. CDR1 is MDHEN and CDR2 is SYDVKM in the germline V gene. The CDR3 sequence: CASTVRQGAKSGHQYF. Here the CDR3 DNA reads TGTGCCAGCACCGTACGACAGGGGGCAAAGTCGGGGCACCAGTACTTC.

The J gene is TRBJ2-4, the V gene TRBV7-9; D is perhaps TRBD1 (5 bases). This CDR3 contains 15 residues. Germline CDR1 reads SEHNR; CDR2 reads FQNEAQ (reference sequence). V lost 5 bases and J lost 1, with 12 bases in between. CDR3 residues: CASSGAYNAKNIQYF. DNA of the CDR3: TGTGCCAGCAGCGGGGCATATAATGCCAAAAACATTCAGTACTTC.

This clone was detected only once. This CDR3 is CASSLDMGLAGGSTDTQYF. CDR3 nucleotide sequence: TGTGCCAGCAGCTTAGATATGGGACTAGCGGGAGGTTCGACAGATACGCAGTATTTT. The chain joins TRBV11-2 to TRBJ2-3, with 15 positions matching TRBD2. V was pared by 0 bases and J by 3 bases, with 7 bases of the junction left unmatched. Per the germline V gene, CDR1 is SGHAT and CDR2 is FQNNGV. The CDR3 extends over 19 amino acids.

V is TRBV7-3 and J is TRBJ2-1; the match to TRBD2 covers 15 bases. Germline V CDR1 and CDR2: SGHTA, FQGTGA. The CDR3 totals 16 residues. Germline trimming cut 5 bases from V and 6 bases from J; bases unmatched to any gene: 5. CDR3 protein: CASSEPGLAGGNEQFF. DNA of the CDR3: TGTGCCAGCAGCGAACCGGGACTAGCGGGAGGCAATGAGCAGTTCTTC.

The chain has TRBV4-1 and TRBJ2-5; 13 nucleotides line up with TRBD2. Judging by the DNA end, TRBJ2-7 fits better; the J call may be wrong. Germline loops: CDR1 MGHRA, CDR2 YSYEKL. This CDR3 contains 15 residues. The CDR3 sequence: CASSQVGLAGDEQYF. CDR3 nucleotides: TGCGCCAGCAGCCAAGTAGGACTAGCGGGAGACGAGCAGTACTTC.

This clone came up once. V is TRBV30 and J is TRBJ1-4; D perhaps matches TRBD1 (5 bases). Trimming shortened V by 1 base and J by 4 bases, and 16 bases separated the two germline ends. The germline CDR1 and CDR2 sequences are GTSNPN and SVGIG (reference sequence). The length of the CDR3 is 16 residues. CDR3 bases: TGTGCCTGGAGTGGGATAGGGGCGGTAGGTAATGAAAAACTGTTTTTT. It is translated as CAWSGIGAVGNEKLFF.

This clone was seen only a few times. CDR3 bases: TGTGCCACCCATAGGACTAGCGGGAGACACGAGCAGTACTTC. This encodes CATHRTSGRHEQYF. The chain carries TRBV5-4 and TRBJ2-7, with TRBD2 identical over 13 bases. The CDR3 sequence is 14 residues long. Per the germline V gene, CDR1 is SGHNT and CDR2 is YYREEE (reference sequence). The V and J ends lost 9 bases and 5 bases, in that order; junction bases with no gene match: 8.

This clone occurred once. The rearrangement joins TRBV9 to TRBJ1-4, with D hard to call. Germline V gene sequence: CDR1 SGDLS, CDR2 YYNGEE. The CDR3 spans 14 residues. The V end was cut by 0 bases, the J end by 0 bases, with 3 bases between. DNA for the CDR3: TGTGCCAGCAGCGTAGCCGCAACTAATGAAAAACTGTTTTTT. Translating it yields CASSVAATNEKLFF. Based on the CDR3 plus reference TRBV9 and TRBJ1-4, the full variable domain is DSGVTQTPKHLITATGQRVTLRCSPRSGDLSVYWYQQSLDQGLQFLIQYYNGEERAKGNILERFSAQQFPDLHSELNLSSLELGDSALYFCASSVAATNEKLFFGSGTQLSVL.

The rearrangement uses TRBV4-1 and TRBJ1-5; D is uncertain. This CDR3 is 17 amino acids long. V lost 1 base, J lost 0 bases, and 13 bases lay in between. Germline V lookup: CDR1 MGHRA, CDR2 YSYEKL. The CDR3 bases are TGCGCCAGCAGCCAAGTTTATCCCAGGTATAGCAATCAGCCCCAGCATTTT. This translates into CASSQVYPRYSNQPQHF.